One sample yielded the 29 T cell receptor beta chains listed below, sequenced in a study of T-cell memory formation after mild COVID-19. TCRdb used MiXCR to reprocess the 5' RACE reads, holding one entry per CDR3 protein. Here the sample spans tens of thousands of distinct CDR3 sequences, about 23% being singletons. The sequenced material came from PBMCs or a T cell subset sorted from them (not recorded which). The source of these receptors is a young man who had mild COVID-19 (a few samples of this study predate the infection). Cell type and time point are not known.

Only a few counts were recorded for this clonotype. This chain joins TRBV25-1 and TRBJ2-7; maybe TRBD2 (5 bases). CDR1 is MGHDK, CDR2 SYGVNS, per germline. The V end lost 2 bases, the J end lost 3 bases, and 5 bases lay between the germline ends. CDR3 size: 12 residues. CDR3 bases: TGTGCCAGCAGTGAAGAGGGCTACGAGCAGTACTTC. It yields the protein CASSEEGYEQYF.

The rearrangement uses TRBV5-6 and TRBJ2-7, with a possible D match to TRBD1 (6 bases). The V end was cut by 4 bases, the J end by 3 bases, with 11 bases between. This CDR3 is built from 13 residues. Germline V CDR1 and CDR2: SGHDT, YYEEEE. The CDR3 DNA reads TGTGCCAGCAGCCCGACAGGCTACTACGAGCAGTACTTC. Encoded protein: CASSPTGYYEQYF. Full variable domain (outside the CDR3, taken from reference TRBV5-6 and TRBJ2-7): DAGVTQSPTHLIKTRGQQVTLRCSPKSGHDTVSWYQQALGQGPQFIFQYYEEEERQRGNFPDRFSGHQFPNYSSELNVNALLLGDSALYLCASSPTGYYEQYFGPGTRLTVT.

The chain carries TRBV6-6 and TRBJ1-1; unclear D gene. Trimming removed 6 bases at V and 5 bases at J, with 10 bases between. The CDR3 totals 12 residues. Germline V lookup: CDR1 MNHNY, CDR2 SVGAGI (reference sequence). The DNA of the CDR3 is TGTGCCAGCAGCCGTCGGACGACTGAAGCTTTCTTT. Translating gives CASSRRTTEAFF.

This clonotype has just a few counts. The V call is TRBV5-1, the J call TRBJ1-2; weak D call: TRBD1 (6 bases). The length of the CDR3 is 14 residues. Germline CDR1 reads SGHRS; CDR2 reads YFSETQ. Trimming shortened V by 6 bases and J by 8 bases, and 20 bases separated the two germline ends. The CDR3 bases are TGCGCCAGCAAAGATGGGGGCCCGGGACGGGGCTACACCTTC. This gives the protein CASKDGGPGRGYTF.

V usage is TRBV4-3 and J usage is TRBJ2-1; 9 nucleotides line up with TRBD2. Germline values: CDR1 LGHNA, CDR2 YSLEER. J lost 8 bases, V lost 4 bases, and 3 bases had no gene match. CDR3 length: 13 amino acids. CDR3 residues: CASSPAGGYEQFF. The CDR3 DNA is TGCGCCAGCAGCCCAGCGGGGGGTTATGAGCAGTTCTTC.

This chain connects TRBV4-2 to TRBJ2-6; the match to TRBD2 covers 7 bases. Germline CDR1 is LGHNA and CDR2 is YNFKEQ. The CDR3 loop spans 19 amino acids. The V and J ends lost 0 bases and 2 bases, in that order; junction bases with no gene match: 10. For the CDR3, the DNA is TGTGCCAGCAGCCAAGACCCCAGGAGACTAGCTGCTGGGGCCAACGTCCTGACTTTC. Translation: CASSQDPRRLAAGANVLTF.

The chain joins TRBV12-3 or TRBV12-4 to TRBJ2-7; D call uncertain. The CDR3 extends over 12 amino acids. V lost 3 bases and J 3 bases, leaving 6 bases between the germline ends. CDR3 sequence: CASSFLGYEQYF. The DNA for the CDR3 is TGTGCCAGCAGTTTTTTGGGCTACGAGCAGTACTTC.

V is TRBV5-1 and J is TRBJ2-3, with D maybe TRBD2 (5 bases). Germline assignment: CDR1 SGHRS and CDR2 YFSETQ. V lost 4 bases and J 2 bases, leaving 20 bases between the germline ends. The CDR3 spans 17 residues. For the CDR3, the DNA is TGCGCCAGCAGCCCGGAGGCTTTCCGTTTCCTCACAGATACGCAGTATTTT. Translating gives CASSPEAFRFLTDTQYF.

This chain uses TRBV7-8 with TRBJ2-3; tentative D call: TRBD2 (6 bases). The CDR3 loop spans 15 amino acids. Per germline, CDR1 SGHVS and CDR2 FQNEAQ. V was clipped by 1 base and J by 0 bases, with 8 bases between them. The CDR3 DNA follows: TGTGCCAGCAGCTTAGGGGGGGATAGCACAGATACGCAGTATTTT. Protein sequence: CASSLGGDSTDTQYF.

CDR3 in DNA: TGTGCCAGCAGCTTAGAAGTGGGCGGCCTGGGAGAGACCCAGTACTTC. Residues: CASSLEVGGLGETQYF. This chain joins TRBV7-9 and TRBJ2-5; unclear D gene. This CDR3 contains 16 residues. Germline CDR1 SEHNR, CDR2 FQNEAQ (reference sequence). Trimming left V 1 base short and J 4 bases short, with 16 bases between.

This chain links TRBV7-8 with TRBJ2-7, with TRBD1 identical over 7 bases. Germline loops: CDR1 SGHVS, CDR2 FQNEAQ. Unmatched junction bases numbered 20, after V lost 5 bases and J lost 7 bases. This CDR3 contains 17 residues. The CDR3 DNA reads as TGTGCCAGCAGCGGAAACCCCCTGACAGGGACCCCTAGAGAGCAGTACTTC. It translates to CASSGNPLTGTPREQYF.

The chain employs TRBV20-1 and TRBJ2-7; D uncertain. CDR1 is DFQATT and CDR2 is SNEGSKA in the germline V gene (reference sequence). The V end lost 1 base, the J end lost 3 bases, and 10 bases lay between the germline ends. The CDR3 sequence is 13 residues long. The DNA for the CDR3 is TGCAGTGCTAGAGGGGATCTAAGCTACGAGCAGTACTTC. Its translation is CSARGDLSYEQYF.

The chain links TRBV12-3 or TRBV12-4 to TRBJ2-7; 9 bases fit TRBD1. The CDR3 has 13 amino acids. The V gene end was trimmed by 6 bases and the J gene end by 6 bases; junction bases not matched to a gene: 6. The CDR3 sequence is CASSPGTGTEQYF. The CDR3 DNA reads TGTGCCAGCAGCCCCGGGACAGGGACCGAGCAGTACTTC.

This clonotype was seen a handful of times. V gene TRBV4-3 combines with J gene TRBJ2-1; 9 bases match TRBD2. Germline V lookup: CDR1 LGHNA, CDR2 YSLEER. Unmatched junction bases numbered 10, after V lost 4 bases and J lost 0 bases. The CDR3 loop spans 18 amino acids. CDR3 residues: CASSRLAGRTGSYNEQFF. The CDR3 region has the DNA TGCGCCAGCAGCCGCCTAGCGGGGAGAACGGGCTCCTACAATGAGCAGTTCTTC.

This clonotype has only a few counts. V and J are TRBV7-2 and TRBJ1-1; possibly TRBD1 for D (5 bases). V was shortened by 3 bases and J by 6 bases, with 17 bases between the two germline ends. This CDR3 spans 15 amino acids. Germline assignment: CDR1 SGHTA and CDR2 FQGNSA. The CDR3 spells CASSFVSGGIPEAFF. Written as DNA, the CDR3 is TGTGCCAGCAGCTTCGTTTCGGGGGGGATCCCTGAAGCTTTCTTT.

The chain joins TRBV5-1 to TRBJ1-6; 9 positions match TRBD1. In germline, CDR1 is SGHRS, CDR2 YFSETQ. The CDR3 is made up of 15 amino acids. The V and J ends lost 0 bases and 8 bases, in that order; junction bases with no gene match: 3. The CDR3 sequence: CASSLGGTGYSPLHF. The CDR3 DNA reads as TGCGCCAGCAGCTTGGGGGGGACAGGGTATTCACCCCTCCACTTT.

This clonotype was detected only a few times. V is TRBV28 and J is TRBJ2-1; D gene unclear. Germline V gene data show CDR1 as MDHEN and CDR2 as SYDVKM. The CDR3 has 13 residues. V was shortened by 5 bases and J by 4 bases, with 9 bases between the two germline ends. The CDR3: CASSPTPYNEQFF. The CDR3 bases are TGTGCCAGCAGTCCGACCCCGTACAATGAGCAGTTCTTC.

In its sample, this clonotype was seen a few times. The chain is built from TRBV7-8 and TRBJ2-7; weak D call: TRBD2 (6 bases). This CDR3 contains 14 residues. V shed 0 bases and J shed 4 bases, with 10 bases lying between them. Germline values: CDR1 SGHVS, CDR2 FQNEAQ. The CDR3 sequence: CASSLAGGTYEQYV. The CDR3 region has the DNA TGTGCCAGCAGCTTAGCGGGGGGAACGTACGAGCAGTACGTC.

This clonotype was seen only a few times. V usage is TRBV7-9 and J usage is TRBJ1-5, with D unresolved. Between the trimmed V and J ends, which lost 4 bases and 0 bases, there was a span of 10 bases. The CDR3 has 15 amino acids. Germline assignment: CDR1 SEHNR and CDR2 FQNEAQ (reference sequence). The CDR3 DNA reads TGTGCCAGCAGCTCTGCAGACCATAGCAATCAGCCCCAGCATTTT. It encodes CASSSADHSNQPQHF. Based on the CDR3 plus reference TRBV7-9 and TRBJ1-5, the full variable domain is DTGVSQNPRHKITKRGQNVTFRCDPISEHNRLYWYRQTLGQGPEFLTYFQNEAQLEKSRLLSDRFSAERPKGSFSTLEIQRTEQGDSAMYLCASSSADHSNQPQHFGDGTRLSIL.

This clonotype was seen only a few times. This chain's CDR3 is CASSSLSGARGSNQPQHF. The CDR3 DNA reads TGTGCCAGCAGCTCCTTGTCCGGCGCGAGGGGTAGCAATCAGCCCCAGCATTTT. The J gene is TRBJ1-5, the V gene TRBV7-6; perhaps TRBD1 as D (5 bases). Germline V gene sequence: CDR1 SGHVS, CDR2 FNYEAQ. This CDR3 is 18 amino acids long. V was pared by 4 bases and J by 0 bases, with 19 bases between.

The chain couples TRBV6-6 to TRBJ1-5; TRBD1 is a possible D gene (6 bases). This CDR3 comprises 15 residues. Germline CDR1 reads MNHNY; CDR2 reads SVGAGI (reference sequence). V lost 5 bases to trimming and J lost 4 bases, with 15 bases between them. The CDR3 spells CASSQTTGLNQPQHF. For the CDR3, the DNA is TGTGCCAGCAGTCAAACAACAGGGTTGAATCAGCCCCAGCATTTT.

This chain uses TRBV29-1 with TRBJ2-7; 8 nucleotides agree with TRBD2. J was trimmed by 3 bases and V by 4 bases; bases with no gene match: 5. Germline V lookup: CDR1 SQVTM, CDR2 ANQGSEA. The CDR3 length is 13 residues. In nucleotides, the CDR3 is TGCAGCGTTGTATTAGCGGGGTTCTACGAGCAGTACTTC. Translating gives CSVVLAGFYEQYF.

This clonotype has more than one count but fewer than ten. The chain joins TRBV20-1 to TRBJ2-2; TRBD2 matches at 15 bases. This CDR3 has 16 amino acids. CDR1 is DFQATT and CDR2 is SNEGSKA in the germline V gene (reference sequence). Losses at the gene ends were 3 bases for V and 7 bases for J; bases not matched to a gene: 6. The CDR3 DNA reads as TGCAGTGCTAGCGGACTAGCGGGGGGGCAAGTCGGGGAGCTGTTTTTT. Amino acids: CSASGLAGGQVGELFF.

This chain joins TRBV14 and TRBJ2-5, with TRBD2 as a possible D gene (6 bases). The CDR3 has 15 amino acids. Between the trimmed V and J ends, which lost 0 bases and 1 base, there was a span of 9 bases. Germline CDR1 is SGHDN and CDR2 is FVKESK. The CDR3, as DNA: TGTGCCAGCAGCCAAGACGCGGGGACCCAAGAGACCCAGTACTTC. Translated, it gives CASSQDAGTQETQYF.

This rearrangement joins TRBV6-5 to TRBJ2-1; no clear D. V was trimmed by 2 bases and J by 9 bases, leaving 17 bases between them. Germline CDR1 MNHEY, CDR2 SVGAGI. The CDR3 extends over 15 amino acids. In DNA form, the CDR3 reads TGTGCCAGCAGTTACGGCCTAGAATGGGCCGGTGAGCAGTTCTTC. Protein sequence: CASSYGLEWAGEQFF.

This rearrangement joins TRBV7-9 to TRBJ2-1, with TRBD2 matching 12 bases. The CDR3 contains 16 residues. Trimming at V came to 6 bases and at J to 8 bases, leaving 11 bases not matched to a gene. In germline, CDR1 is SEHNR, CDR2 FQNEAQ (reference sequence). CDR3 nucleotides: TGTGCCAGCAGAACCCTCCTAGCGGGGGGGCTGTATGAGCAGTTCTTC. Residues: CASRTLLAGGLYEQFF.

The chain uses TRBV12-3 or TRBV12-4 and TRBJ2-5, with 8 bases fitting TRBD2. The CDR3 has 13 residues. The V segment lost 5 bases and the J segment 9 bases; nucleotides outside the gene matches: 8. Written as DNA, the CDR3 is TGTGCCAGCAGTGGGTCCGAAGCGGGGGCCCAGTACTTC. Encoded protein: CASSGSEAGAQYF.

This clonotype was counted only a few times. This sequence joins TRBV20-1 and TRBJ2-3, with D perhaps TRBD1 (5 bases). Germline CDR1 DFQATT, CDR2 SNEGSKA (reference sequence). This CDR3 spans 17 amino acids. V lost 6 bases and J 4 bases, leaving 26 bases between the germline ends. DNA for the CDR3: TGCAGTGCGGACCGGGTTGACAGTCTCCCCGAGGCAGATACGCAGTATTTT. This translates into CSADRVDSLPEADTQYF.

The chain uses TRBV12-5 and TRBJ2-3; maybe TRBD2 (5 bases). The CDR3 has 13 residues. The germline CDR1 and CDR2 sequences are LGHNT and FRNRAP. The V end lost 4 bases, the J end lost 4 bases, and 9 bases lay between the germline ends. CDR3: CASGWTGADTQYF. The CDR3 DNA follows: TGTGCTAGTGGTTGGACCGGGGCAGATACGCAGTATTTT.